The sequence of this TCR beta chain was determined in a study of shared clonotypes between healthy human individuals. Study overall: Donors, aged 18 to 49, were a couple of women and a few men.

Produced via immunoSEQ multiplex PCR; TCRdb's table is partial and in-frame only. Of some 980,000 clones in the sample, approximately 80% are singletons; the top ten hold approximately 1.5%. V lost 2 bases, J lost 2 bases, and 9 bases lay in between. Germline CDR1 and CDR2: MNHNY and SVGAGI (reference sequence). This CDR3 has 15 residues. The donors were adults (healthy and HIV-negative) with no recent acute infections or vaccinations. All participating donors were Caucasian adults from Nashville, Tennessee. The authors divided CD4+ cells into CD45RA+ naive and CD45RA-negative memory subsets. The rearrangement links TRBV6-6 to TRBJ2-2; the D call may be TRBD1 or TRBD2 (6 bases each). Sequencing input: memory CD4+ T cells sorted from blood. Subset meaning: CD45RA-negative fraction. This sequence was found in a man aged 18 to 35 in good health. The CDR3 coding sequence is TGTGCCAGCAGTTACCTGGGGGGCAACACCGGGGAGCTGTTTTTT. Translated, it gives CASSYLGGNTGELFF.